This T cell receptor beta chain was captured by sequencing in a study of CD8 T cell repertoires and HIV-1 epitope variants. Study as a whole: Separate from the cultures, 1M uncultured T cells served as baseline. Points from the study as a whole: Four to six clonotypes recognized Nef KF9, one HW9, none TAALDMSHF.

Per the germline V gene, CDR1 is LNHDA and CDR2 is SQIVND (reference sequence). CDR3 length: 15 amino acids. After removal of 3 bases from V and 3 bases from J, the junction contained 5 bases not matched to a gene. This clone was seen a handful of times. Its antigen remains unidentified. TCR beta CDR3 was sequenced at survey depth on immunoSEQ. Clones were read by immunoSEQ multiplex PCR, and TCRdb kept only the in-frame ones, dropping some. The sample includes more than 5,000 clones, less than 75% of them seen just once. Sequencing was carried out using cultured CD8+ T cells derived from PBMCs. The V gene is TRBV19, the J gene TRBJ2-1; 7 nucleotides match TRBD1. The sequence was obtained from a male donor with HIV. This CDR3 is CASSIGQVGYNEQFF. The CDR3 DNA reads as TGTGCCAGTAGTATCGGACAGGTCGGCTACAATGAGCAGTTCTTC.